This T cell receptor (beta chain) is from a study of cytomegalovirus exposure and HLA in healthy donors. Profiling relied on immunoSEQ multiplex PCR, and the TCRdb table lists in-frame clones only, not all of them. Of under 200,000 clones in the sample, approximately 87% were seen once. Study outcomes and limitations: The CMV antigen specificity of three CMV-associated chains was confirmed through in vitro analysis. The study listed roughly 150 cytomegalovirus-associated TCR beta chains.

This clone was detected a few times. Its matching antigen is unknown. This CDR3 is 13 amino acids long. The V gene's germline CDR1 is SGDLS and CDR2 YYNGEE. V lost 3 bases and J 8 bases, leaving 12 bases between the germline ends. The TCR sequence derives from a woman in her 30s in good health and CMV-seronegative. The V call is TRBV9, the J call TRBJ1-5; D uncertain. Sequenced material: PBMCs. This CDR3 is CASSASGEKPQHF. Here the CDR3 DNA reads TGTGCCAGCAGCGCCTCCGGGGAGAAGCCCCAGCATTTT.